Shown below are 8 T cell receptor beta chains from a single sample sequenced in a study of breast tumors, draining lymph nodes, adjacent tissues. The lymph nodes were axillary draining lymph nodes from breast cancer patients. MiXCR was run by TCRdb on the multiplex PCR reads, yielding one entry per CDR3 protein. The sample lists approximately 210,000 distinct CDR3 sequences, around 34% occurring once. The sequenced sample consisted of axillary lymph node tissue. The receptors shown here come from a female donor with breast cancer. Some clones in this sample may be carry-over from other donors' samples.

In regard to this clonotype: Just one base apart from a much larger clone, this may be a read error. The J gene is TRBJ1-2, the V gene TRBV12-3 or TRBV12-4, with a weak D call TRBD1 (6 bases). This CDR3 comprises 14 residues. The CDR3 here is CACSYGQYVYGYTF. For the CDR3, the DNA is TGTGCCTGCAGTTACGGACAGTACGTCTATGGCTACACCTTC.

The table lists this clonotype with many counts. This chain links TRBV9 with TRBJ2-7; TRBD1 might be the D (6 bases). The CDR3 runs to 13 residues. Germline CDR1 SGDLS, CDR2 YYNGEE. V was clipped by 1 base and J by 5 bases, with 10 bases between them. As DNA, the CDR3 is TGTGCCAGCAGCGTAAGACAGGTTCACGAGCAGTACTTC. Translating it yields CASSVRQVHEQYF.

This clonotype occurred many times. The chain links TRBV11-2 to TRBJ2-7; D may be TRBD2 (7 bases). V was pared by 5 bases and J by 1 base, with 15 bases between. Germline CDR1 and CDR2: SGHAT and FQNNGV. The CDR3 totals 15 residues. In DNA form, the CDR3 reads TGTGCCAGCAGCCTCCTGAGGGGGGGGTCCTACGAGCAGTACTTC. It is translated as CASSLLRGGSYEQYF.

This clonotype was seen repeatedly, ten times or more. This sequence joins TRBV12-3 or TRBV12-4 and TRBJ1-5; 8 bases match TRBD1. There are 17 residues in the CDR3. V shed 6 bases, J shed 2 bases, and the junction held 12 bases outside the gene matches. In DNA form, the CDR3 reads TGTGCCAGCAGCCGAGGGACAGGTACCGGAGGCAATCAGCCCCAGCATTTT. Protein: CASSRGTGTGGNQPQHF.

There are many counts of this clonotype. CDR3 sequence reads: CATSDRGQSSYNEQFF. For the CDR3, the DNA is TGTGCCACCAGTGACCGTGGACAGAGCTCCTACAATGAGCAGTTCTTC. The chain carries TRBV24-1 and TRBJ2-1, with TRBD1 as a possible D gene (6 bases). This CDR3 region has 16 residues. Trimming stripped 4 bases from V and 0 bases from J, with 12 bases between. CDR1 and CDR2 (germline): KGHDR, SFDVKD.

This clonotype was counted many times. The genes are TRBV5-6 and TRBJ1-2, with D tentatively TRBD1 (5 bases). This CDR3 is 14 amino acids long. V lost 0 bases to trimming and J lost 4 bases, with 10 bases between them. Germline lookup yields CDR1 SGHDT and CDR2 YYEEEE. The DNA for the CDR3 is TGTGCCAGCAGCTTGGGCAGGGCTTCCTATGGCTACACCTTC. Translating it yields CASSLGRASYGYTF. Combining the CDR3 with reference TRBV5-6 and TRBJ1-2 gives the whole variable domain DAGVTQSPTHLIKTRGQQVTLRCSPKSGHDTVSWYQQALGQGPQFIFQYYEEEERQRGNFPDRFSGHQFPNYSSELNVNALLLGDSALYLCASSLGRASYGYTFGSGTRLTVV.

The rearrangement joins TRBV7-9 to TRBJ1-2; D uncertain. The germline V gene encodes CDR1 SEHNR and CDR2 FQNEAQ (reference sequence). With 6 bases removed from V and 0 bases from J, the gap between germline ends came to 14 bases. The CDR3 sequence is 15 residues long. CDR3 amino acids: CASSYSVSPNYGYTF. The CDR3 nucleotides are TGTGCCAGCAGTTACTCTGTCAGCCCTAACTATGGCTACACCTTC.

This clonotype was detected many times. This chain links TRBV5-4 with TRBJ1-6; no definite D call. CDR3 length: 14 amino acids. V dropped 1 base and J dropped 8 bases, with 10 bases sitting between them. In germline, CDR1 is SGHNT, CDR2 YYREEE (reference sequence). In nucleotides, the CDR3 is TGTGCCAGCAGCTTGAAGGGAATGGATTCACCCCTCCACTTT. This codes for CASSLKGMDSPLHF.